What follows are 3 T cell receptor beta chains derived from one specimen sequenced in a study of blood T cell repertoires in COVID-19. Profiled with immunoSEQ multiplex PCR; TCRdb holds only in-frame clones, not every one. This table holds around 420,000 clones, nearly 90% found once. The specimen sequenced was PBMCs or T cells enriched from blood (not recorded which). These receptors were obtained from a woman between 35 and 50 years old with acute COVID-19.

The chain joins TRBV3-1 (or the pseudogene TRBV3-2) to TRBJ2-1, with 11 bases matching TRBD2. Germline V gene lookup returns CDR1 LGHDT and CDR2 YNNKEL (reference sequence). V was clipped by 0 bases and J by 5 bases; unmatched bases: 15. The CDR3 consists of 20 residues. CDR3 region: CASSQEPPFLVAGGDNEQFF. CDR3 DNA: TGTGCCAGCAGCCAAGAACCCCCATTTTTGGTAGCGGGGGGGGACAATGAGCAGTTCTTC.

In this sample, this clone turned up a few times. The chain couples TRBV6-6 to TRBJ2-3; possibly TRBD1 for D (5 bases). The CDR3 runs 15 residues. In germline, CDR1 is MNHNY, CDR2 SVGAGI (reference sequence). Trimming removed 2 bases from V and 3 bases from J, with 12 bases in between. This chain's CDR3 is CASSYGSGLTDTQYF. The DNA for the CDR3 is TGTGCCAGCAGTTACGGATCAGGGTTGACAGATACGCAGTATTTT.

This clone was recorded a few times. CDR3 nucleotide sequence: TGTGCCAGCAGGCCTACCGGGACTAGATACTACAATGAGCAGTTCTTC. This codes for CASRPTGTRYYNEQFF. V is TRBV6-2 or TRBV6-3 and J is TRBJ2-1, with 8 bases that match TRBD2. Germline V gene lookup returns CDR1 MNHEY and CDR2 SVGEGT. The CDR3 totals 16 residues. Trimming at V came to 6 bases and at J to 3 bases, leaving 10 bases not matched to a gene.